The 13 T cell receptor beta chains below come from one sample, sequenced in a study of radiotherapy plus CTLA-4 blockade in lung cancer. The assay was immunoSEQ multiplex PCR, and TCRdb's table has in-frame clones only and misses some. The sample consists of some 41,000 clones, roughly 67% of them appearing once. The specimen comprised peripheral blood, sampled from a patient treated with radiotherapy plus ipilimumab. The receptors were sampled from a human donor with non-small cell lung cancer who had a partial response to radiotherapy plus ipilimumab.

On this clone: A junction end diverges from the germline sequence, so it may reflect a read error. The CDR3, as DNA: TGTGCCAGCAGTTTAAAGTTCGGGACAGCAAGATTCAGTTTT. Translation gives CASSLKFGTARFSF. The chain couples TRBV27 to TRBJ2-3; 7 positions match TRBD1. This CDR3 contains 14 residues. From germline, CDR1 is MNHEY and CDR2 SMNVEV (reference sequence).

The chain carries TRBV18 and TRBJ2-5; 7 nucleotides agree with TRBD1. The length of the CDR3 is 15 residues. With V trimmed by 5 bases and J by 1 base, 7 bases remained unmatched. Germline loops: CDR1 KGHSH, CDR2 LQKENI. CDR3: CASSAEQGSQETQYF. As DNA, the CDR3 is TGTGCCAGCTCAGCAGAACAGGGGTCCCAAGAGACCCAGTACTTC.

The rearrangement links TRBV15 to TRBJ1-1; D is undetermined. The germline V gene has CDR1 LNHNV and CDR2 YYDKDF (reference sequence). This CDR3 spans 13 amino acids. The germline V and J ends were trimmed by 0 bases and 10 bases, with 12 bases remaining between them. The CDR3 nucleotides read TGTGCCACCAGCAGAGATCGGGGAGTTGGAGCTTTCTTT. Amino acid sequence: CATSRDRGVGAFF.

The V and J genes are TRBV29-1 and TRBJ1-2, with D hard to call. The germline V gene has CDR1 SQVTM and CDR2 ANQGSEA. The germline V and J ends were trimmed by 4 bases and 5 bases, with 17 bases remaining between them. This CDR3 has 14 amino acids. DNA for the CDR3: TGCAGCGTTGTATCCCACGATTTGACTTATGGCTACACCTTC. This sequence encodes CSVVSHDLTYGYTF.

This clone was found a few times. The DNA is omitted, as the CDR3 cannot be located on it reliably, and the CDR3 follows TCRdb's listing. The V and J genes are TRBV19 and TRBJ2-7; the table's D call TRBD1 went unverified against the DNA. Germline CDR1 and CDR2: LNHDA and SQIVND (reference sequence). The CDR3 is 13 amino acids in total, end residues counted. The CDR3 region is CASTSGHPYEQYF.

The chain has TRBV6-4 and TRBJ2-3, with D uncertain. Trimming left V 0 bases short and J 2 bases short, with 6 bases between. The CDR3 spans 14 residues. Germline V gene data show CDR1 as MRHNA and CDR2 as SNTAGT. CDR3 amino acids: CASSDSMATDTQYF. The CDR3 DNA is TGTGCCAGCAGTGACTCGATGGCCACAGATACGCAGTATTTT.

The chain employs TRBV25-1 and TRBJ2-1, with unresolved D. This CDR3 has 13 amino acids. Germline CDR1 MGHDK, CDR2 SYGVNS. The V end was cut by 7 bases, the J end by 4 bases, with 11 bases between. DNA for the CDR3: TGTGCCAGCACCCAAGCCAGGTACAATGAGCAGTTCTTC. It yields the protein CASTQARYNEQFF.

This clone is medium-sized by share. This rearrangement joins TRBV30 to TRBJ1-5; D possibly corresponds to TRBD1 (5 bases). The germline CDR1 and CDR2 sequences are GTSNPN and SVGIG (reference sequence). The CDR3 runs to 14 residues. V was trimmed by 2 bases and J by 7 bases, leaving 15 bases between them. CDR3 nucleotide sequence: TGTGCCTGGAGTAAAGGGACCGGGGGACAGCCCCAGCATTTT. Its protein product is CAWSKGTGGQPQHF.

The chain links TRBV6-5 to TRBJ2-3; 9 nucleotides match TRBD1. This CDR3 comprises 15 residues. Germline CDR1 is MNHEY and CDR2 is SVGAGI. Losses at the gene ends were 6 bases for V and 3 bases for J; bases not matched to a gene: 7. The CDR3 DNA follows: TGTGCCAGCAGCGCCGGACAGGGGTCGACAGATACGCAGTATTTT. It translates to CASSAGQGSTDTQYF.

V usage is TRBV30 and J usage is TRBJ2-7, with a weak D call TRBD1 (6 bases). Trimming left V 2 bases short and J 3 bases short, with 11 bases between. There are 13 residues in the CDR3. The germline V gene has CDR1 GTSNPN and CDR2 SVGIG (reference sequence). The CDR3 sequence: CAWSSGAGYEQYF. CDR3 coding DNA: TGTGCCTGGAGTTCAGGGGCCGGCTACGAGCAGTACTTC.

DNA for the CDR3: TGTGCCAGCAGTTTTCGACAGGGACCGAACACTGAAGCTTTCTTT. Protein sequence: CASSFRQGPNTEAFF. The gene calls are TRBV27 and TRBJ1-1; 7 nucleotides agree with TRBD1. The CDR3 loop spans 15 amino acids. Trimming at V came to 3 bases and at J to 1 base, leaving 5 bases not matched to a gene. Germline V lookup: CDR1 MNHEY, CDR2 SMNVEV (reference sequence).

In its sample, this clone was seen many times. The chain is built from TRBV13 and TRBJ1-4; TRBD1 is a possible D gene (6 bases). The CDR3 has 14 residues. The germline V gene has CDR1 PRHDT and CDR2 FYEKMQ (reference sequence). V dropped 6 bases and J dropped 6 bases, with 14 bases sitting between them. The CDR3 sequence: CASRPGQMDEKLFF. As DNA, the CDR3 is TGTGCCAGCAGACCGGGACAAATGGATGAAAAACTGTTTTTT.

The V and J genes are TRBV11-3 and TRBJ2-3, with 9 nucleotides matching TRBD2. The CDR3 has 14 amino acids. From germline, CDR1 is SGHNT and CDR2 YENEEA. The V and J ends lost 4 bases and 7 bases, in that order; junction bases with no gene match: 6. The CDR3 loop is CASSSRGGAYTQYF. CDR3 sequence (DNA): TGTGCCAGCAGCTCCCGCGGGGGGGCCTATACGCAGTATTTT.